The 3 T cell receptor beta chains in this list originate from one sample, sequenced in a study of shared clonotypes between healthy human individuals. Clones were sequenced by immunoSEQ multiplex PCR, and TCRdb holds only the in-frame ones, with some missing. The sample consists of 2 million or so clones, over 85% of them appearing once. CD45RO-negative, CCR7-selected cells formed the naive CD8 fraction, which excluded terminally differentiated effector memory CD45RA+ cells. Material for sequencing was naive CD8+ T cells sorted from blood. The source is a man between 18 and 35 years old in good health.

V is TRBV5-8 and J is TRBJ1-1; no firm D call. This CDR3 is built from 13 residues. Germline V gives CDR1 SGHTS, CDR2 YDEGEE. Trimming removed 2 bases from V and 7 bases from J, with 12 bases in between. The CDR3 DNA reads as TGTGCCAGCAGCTTCCAGGTAGGGATTGAAGCTTTCTTT. Its translation: CASSFQVGIEAFF.

The J gene is TRBJ2-7, the V gene TRBV29-1, with a possible D match to TRBD1 (6 bases). The CDR3 runs to 13 residues. Trimming cost V 6 bases and J 4 bases, with 16 bases left between them. Germline V gene data show CDR1 as SQVTM and CDR2 as ANQGSEA. CDR3: CSVTDRLDYEQYF. CDR3 nucleotides: TGCAGCGTGACCGACAGGTTAGATTACGAGCAGTACTTC.

The chain couples TRBV4-1 to TRBJ1-5; 9 bases map to TRBD1. The CDR3 is made up of 16 amino acids. The V and J ends lost 1 base and 2 bases, in that order; junction bases with no gene match: 3. The germline V gene encodes CDR1 MGHRA and CDR2 YSYEKL. The CDR3 protein is CASSQVQGARNQPQHF. The CDR3 nucleotides read TGCGCCAGCAGCCAAGTACAGGGGGCGCGCAATCAGCCCCAGCATTTT.